The table lists the clone carrying this T cell receptor beta chain with many counts. Antigen: not known. The sample comes from a study of T cells in Graves' hyperthyroidism and ophthalmopathy. Study results and caveats: Among clonotypes expanded in thyroid above 0.001, most were also found in blood.

Amplified TCR beta CDR3 regions derived from RNA transcripts. Researchers ran a first-round RT-PCR on the TCR CDR3 using the HTBI primer set. TCRdb re-called the multiplex PCR reads through MiXCR, storing one row per CDR3 protein. Among hundreds of thousands of distinct CDR3 sequences, 20% were seen once, and the ten largest hold roughly a third. Cells are PBMCs isolated from around 10 ml of fresh blood. This CDR3 is built from 15 residues. Trimming pared 6 bases from V and 2 bases from J, leaving 17 bases between. Germline V lookup: CDR1 MDHEN, CDR2 SYDVKM. The clonotype comes from a man aged 25 to 40 with Graves' ophthalmopathy. Input material: blood. The rearrangement joins TRBV28 to TRBJ2-7; D gene uncertain. The CDR3 reads CASRSPTGLAYEQYF. The CDR3 DNA is TGTGCCAGCAGAAGCCCAACCGGTCTGGCCTACGAGCAGTACTTC.